This T cell receptor (beta chain) was documented in a study of long-term antiretroviral therapy in people with HIV. Study conclusions and caveats: HIV repertoires spanned tighter CDR3 length ranges than controls did.

The samples comprised roughly 0.9-10 million cryopreserved PBMC ahead of DNA extraction. Points on this clone: Its antigen is undetermined.

Germline CDR1 reads MNHNY; CDR2 reads SVGAGI (reference sequence). This CDR3 is 16 amino acids long. The V end was cut by 4 bases, the J end by 2 bases, with 12 bases between. With survey level as its setting, the immunoSEQ assay was v3.0. Produced via immunoSEQ multiplex PCR; TCRdb's table is partial and in-frame only. This repertoire shows about 28,000 clones, approximately 81% found once; its top ten account for approximately 8.3%. The sample here was unsorted PBMCs, taken 3 years after starting antiretroviral therapy. The receptor was derived from a man aged 35 to 55 with HIV. V usage is TRBV6-6 and J usage is TRBJ1-6; D is perhaps TRBD1 (5 bases). The CDR3 sequence: CASSSAGGAYNSPLHF. CDR3 DNA: TGTGCCAGCAGTTCCGCCGGGGGGGCCTATAATTCACCCCTCCACTTT.